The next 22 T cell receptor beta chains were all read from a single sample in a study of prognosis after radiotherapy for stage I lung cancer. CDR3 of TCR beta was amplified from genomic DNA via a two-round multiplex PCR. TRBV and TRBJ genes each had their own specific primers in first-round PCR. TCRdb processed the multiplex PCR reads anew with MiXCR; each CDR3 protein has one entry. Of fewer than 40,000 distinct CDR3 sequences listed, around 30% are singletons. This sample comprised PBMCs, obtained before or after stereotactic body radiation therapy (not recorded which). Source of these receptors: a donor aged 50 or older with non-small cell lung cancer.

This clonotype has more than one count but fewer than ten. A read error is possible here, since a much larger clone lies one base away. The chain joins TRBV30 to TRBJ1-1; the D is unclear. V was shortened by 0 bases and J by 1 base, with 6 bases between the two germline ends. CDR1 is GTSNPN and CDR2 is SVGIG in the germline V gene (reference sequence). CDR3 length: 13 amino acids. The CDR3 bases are TGTGCCTGGAGTGTGGGGTGGAACACTGAAGCTTTCTTT. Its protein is CAWSVGWNTEAFF.

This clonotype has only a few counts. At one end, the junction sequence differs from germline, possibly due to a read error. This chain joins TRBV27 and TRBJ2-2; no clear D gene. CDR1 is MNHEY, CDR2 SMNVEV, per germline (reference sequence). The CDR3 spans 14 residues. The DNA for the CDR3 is TGTGCCAGTAGGGTACACCGGAACACCTGGGAGCTGTTTTTT. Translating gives CASRVHRNTWELFF.

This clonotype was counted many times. In DNA form, the CDR3 reads TGTGCCAGCAGCAGAACTAGCGGGAGGGCCTGGGAGCAGTACTTC. Its protein is CASSRTSGRAWEQYF. This chain uses TRBV9 with TRBJ2-7, with 13 bases aligning to TRBD2. The V and J ends lost 4 bases and 7 bases, in that order; junction bases with no gene match: 8. The CDR3 runs to 15 residues. Germline values: CDR1 SGDLS, CDR2 YYNGEE. The full variable domain, its missing parts supplied by reference TRBV9 and TRBJ2-7, is DSGVTQTPKHLITATGQRVTLRCSPRSGDLSVYWYQQSLDQGLQFLIQYYNGEERAKGNILERFSAQQFPDLHSELNLSSLELGDSALYFCASSRTSGRAWEQYFGPGTRLTVT.

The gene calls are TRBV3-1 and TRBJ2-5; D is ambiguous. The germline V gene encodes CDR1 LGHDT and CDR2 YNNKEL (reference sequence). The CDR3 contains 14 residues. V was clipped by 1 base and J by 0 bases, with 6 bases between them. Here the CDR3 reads CASSQGVYQETQYF. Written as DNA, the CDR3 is TGTGCCAGCAGCCAAGGGGTTTACCAAGAGACCCAGTACTTC.

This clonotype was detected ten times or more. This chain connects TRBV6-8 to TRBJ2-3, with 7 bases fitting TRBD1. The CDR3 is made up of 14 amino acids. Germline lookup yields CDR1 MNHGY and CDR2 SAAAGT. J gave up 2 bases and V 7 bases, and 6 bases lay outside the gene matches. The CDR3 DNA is TGTGCCAGCAAGGACAGGCCGTCCACAGATACGCAGTATTTT. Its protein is CASKDRPSTDTQYF.

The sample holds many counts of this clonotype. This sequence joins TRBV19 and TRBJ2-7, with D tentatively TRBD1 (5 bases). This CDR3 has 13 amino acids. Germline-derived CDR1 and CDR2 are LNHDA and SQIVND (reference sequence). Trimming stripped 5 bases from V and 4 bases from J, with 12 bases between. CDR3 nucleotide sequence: TGTGCCAGTAGTCCCCCCTCAGGGTACGAGCAGTACTTC. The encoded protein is CASSPPSGYEQYF.

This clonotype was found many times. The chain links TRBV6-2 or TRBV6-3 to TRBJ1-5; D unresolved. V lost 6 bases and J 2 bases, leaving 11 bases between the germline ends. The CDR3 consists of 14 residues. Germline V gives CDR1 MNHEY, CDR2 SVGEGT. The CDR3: CASSRAAGNQPQHF. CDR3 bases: TGTGCCAGCAGCCGGGCGGCTGGCAATCAGCCCCAGCATTTT.

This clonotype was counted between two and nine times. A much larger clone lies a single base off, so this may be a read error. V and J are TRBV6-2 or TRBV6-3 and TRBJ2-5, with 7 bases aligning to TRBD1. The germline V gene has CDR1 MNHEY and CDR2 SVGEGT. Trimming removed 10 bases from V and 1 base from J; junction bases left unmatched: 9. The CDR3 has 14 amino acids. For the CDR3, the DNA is TGTGCCACCCTTGTAAAGGGGGCCCAAGAGACCCAGTACTTC. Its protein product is CATLVKGAQETQYF.

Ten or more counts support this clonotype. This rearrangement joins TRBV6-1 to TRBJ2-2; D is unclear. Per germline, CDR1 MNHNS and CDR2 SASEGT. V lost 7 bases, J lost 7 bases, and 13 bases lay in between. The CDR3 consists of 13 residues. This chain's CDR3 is CASMYLVIGELFF. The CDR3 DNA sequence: TGTGCCAGCATGTACCTAGTTATCGGGGAGCTGTTTTTT.

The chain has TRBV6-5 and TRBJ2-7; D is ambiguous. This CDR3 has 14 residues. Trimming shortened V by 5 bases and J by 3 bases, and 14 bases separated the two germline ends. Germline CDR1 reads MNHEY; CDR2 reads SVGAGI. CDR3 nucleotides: TGTGCCAGCAGTCTACTCGGAAAGGGCTACGAGCAGTACTTC. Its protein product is CASSLLGKGYEQYF.

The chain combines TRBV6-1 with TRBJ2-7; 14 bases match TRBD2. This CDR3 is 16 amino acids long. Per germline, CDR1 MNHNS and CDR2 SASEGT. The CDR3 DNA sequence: TGTTCTACCGACCGGGGACTAGCGGGAGCGGATTACGAGCAGTACTTC. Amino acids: CSTDRGLAGADYEQYF.

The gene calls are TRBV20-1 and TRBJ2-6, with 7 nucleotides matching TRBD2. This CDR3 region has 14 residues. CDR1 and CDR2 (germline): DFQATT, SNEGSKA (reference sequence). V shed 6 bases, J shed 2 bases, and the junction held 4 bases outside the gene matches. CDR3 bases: TGCAGTGCCCCAGGGAGGGCTGGGGCCAACGTCCTGACTTTC. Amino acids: CSAPGRAGANVLTF.

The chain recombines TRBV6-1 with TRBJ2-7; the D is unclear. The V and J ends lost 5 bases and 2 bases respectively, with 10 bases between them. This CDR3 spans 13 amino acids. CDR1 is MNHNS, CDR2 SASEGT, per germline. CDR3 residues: CASSKDTAYEQYF. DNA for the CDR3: TGTGCCAGCAGTAAAGACACCGCCTACGAGCAGTACTTC.

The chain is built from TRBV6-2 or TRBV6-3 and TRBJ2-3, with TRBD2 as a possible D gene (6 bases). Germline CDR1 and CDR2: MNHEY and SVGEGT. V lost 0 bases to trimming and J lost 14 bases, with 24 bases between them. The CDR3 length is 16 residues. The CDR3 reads CASSYSSGWGTDTRYF. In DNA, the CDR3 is TGTGCCAGCAGTTACTCGAGCGGGTGGGGCACAGATACGAGGTATTTT.

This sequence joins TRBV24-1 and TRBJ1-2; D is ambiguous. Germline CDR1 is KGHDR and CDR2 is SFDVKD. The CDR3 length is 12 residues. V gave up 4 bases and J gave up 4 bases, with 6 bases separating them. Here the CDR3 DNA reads TGTGCCACCAGTGACAGTTCCTATGGCTACACCTTC. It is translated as CATSDSSYGYTF.

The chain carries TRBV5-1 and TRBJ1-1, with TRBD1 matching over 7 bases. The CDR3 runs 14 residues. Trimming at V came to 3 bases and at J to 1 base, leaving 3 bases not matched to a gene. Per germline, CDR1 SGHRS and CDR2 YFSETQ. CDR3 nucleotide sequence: TGCGCCAGCAGCTCGGGACAGTCGAACACTGAAGCTTTCTTT. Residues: CASSSGQSNTEAFF.

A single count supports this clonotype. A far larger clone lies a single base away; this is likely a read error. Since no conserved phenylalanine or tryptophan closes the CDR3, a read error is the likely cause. The CDR3 DNA sequence: TGTGCCAGCAGTTACTCCGCCGGCTCTGGAAACACCATATATCTT. Translated, it gives CASSYSAGSGNTIYL. The chain uses TRBV6-9 and TRBJ1-3; D is unresolved. The germline V gene encodes CDR1 MNHGY and CDR2 SVAAGI. Trimming took 3 bases from V and 0 from J, leaving 9 bases between them. The CDR3 runs to 15 residues.

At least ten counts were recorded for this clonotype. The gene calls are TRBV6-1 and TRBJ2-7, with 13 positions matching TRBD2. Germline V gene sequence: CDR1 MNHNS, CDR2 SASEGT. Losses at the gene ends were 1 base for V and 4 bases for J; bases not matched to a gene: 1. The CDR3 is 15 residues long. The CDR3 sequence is CASSEGTSGSYEQYF. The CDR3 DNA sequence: TGTGCCAGCAGTGAAGGGACTAGCGGGAGTTACGAGCAGTACTTC.

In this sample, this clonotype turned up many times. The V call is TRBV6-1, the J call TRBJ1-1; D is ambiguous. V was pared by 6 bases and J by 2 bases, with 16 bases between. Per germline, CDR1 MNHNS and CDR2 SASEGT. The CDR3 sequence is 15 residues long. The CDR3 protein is CASSRLPEPNTEAFF. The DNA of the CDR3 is TGTGCCAGCAGCCGCCTCCCGGAGCCTAACACTGAAGCTTTCTTT.

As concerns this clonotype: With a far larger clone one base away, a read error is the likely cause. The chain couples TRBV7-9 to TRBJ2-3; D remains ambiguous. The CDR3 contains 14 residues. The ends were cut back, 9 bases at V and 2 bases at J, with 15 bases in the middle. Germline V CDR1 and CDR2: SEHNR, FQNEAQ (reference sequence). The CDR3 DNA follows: TGTGCCAGAAGCCCCGGGTCACCCACAGATACGCAGTATTTT. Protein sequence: CARSPGSPTDTQYF.

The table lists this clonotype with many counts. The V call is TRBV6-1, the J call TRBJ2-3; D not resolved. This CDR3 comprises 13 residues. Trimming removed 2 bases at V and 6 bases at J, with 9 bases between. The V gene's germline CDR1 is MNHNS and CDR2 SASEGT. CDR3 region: CASSEIERDTQYF. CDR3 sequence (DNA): TGTGCCAGCAGTGAAATAGAAAGGGATACGCAGTATTTT.

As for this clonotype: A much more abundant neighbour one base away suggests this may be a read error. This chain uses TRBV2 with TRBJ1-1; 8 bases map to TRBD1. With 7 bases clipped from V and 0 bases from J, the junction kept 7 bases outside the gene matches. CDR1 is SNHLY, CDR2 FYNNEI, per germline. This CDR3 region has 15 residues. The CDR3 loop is CASTSQQGVNTEAFF. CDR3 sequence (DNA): TGTGCCAGCACGTCCCAACAGGGGGTGAACACTGAAGCTTTCTTT.